This is a list of T cell receptor beta chains from one sample in a study of human T cells and chemical hapten exposure. TCRdb re-called the RACE reads with MiXCR, one entry per CDR3 protein. This table holds about 200,000 distinct CDR3 sequences, roughly a quarter found once. The starting material was whole blood, obtained in connection with sensitization to the hapten diphenylcyclopropenone (DPC). These receptors were taken from a woman in her 40s with alopecia areata. Some clones in this sample may be carry-over from other donors' samples. CDR3s include the opening cysteine and the closing phenylalanine or tryptophan. D genes are given only for firm matches. Size is stated for part of the rows, as once, few or many counts, or as a class when the clone is expanded.

TRBD1 TRBJ1-2 TRBV7-2 many CASSYLGQGRINYGYTF TGTGCCAGCAGCTACTTGGGACAGGGGCGGATTAACTATGGCTACACCTTC
NA TRBJ2-1 TRBV15 few CATSRDSYSYNEQFF TGTGCCACCAGCAGGGACAGCTACTCCTACAATGAGCAGTTCTTC
NA TRBJ2-2 TRBV7-3 NA CASSPTASNTGELFF TGTGCCAGCAGCCCTACAGCGTCGAACACCGGGGAGCTGTTTTTT
TRBD2 TRBJ2-3 TRBV7-8 NA CASSLIELAGDTQYF TGTGCCAGCAGCTTAATCGAGCTAGCGGGAGATACGCAGTATTTT
NA TRBJ1-5 TRBV20-1 few CSARDWTPNQPQHF TGCAGTGCTAGAGATTGGACACCTAATCAGCCCCAGCATTTT
TRBD1 TRBJ1-4 TRBV10-3 NA CATSTGVEKLFF TGTGCCACATCGACAGGGGTTGAAAAACTGTTTTTT
TRBD2 TRBJ2-7 TRBV4-2 NA CASSQDPVASGRNEQYF TGTGCCAGCAGCCAAGATCCTGTGGCTAGCGGGAGGAACGAGCAGTACTTC
TRBD2 TRBJ2-7 TRBV20-1 few CSARTSGRAYEQYF TGCAGTGCAAGGACTAGCGGGAGGGCCTACGAGCAGTACTTC
NA TRBJ2-7 TRBV29-1 NA CSVGVYEQYF TGCAGTGTCGGGGTCTACGAGCAGTACTTC
TRBD1 TRBJ2-3 TRBV20-1 few CSARDWTGSTDTQYF TGCAGTGCTAGAGATTGGACAGGGAGCACAGATACGCAGTATTTT
NA TRBJ1-2 TRBV29-1 few CSVERGAQGDYGYTF TGCAGCGTTGAGAGGGGGGCGCAGGGTGACTATGGCTACACCTTC
NA TRBJ2-7 TRBV20-1 NA CSAWDAVNTYEQYF TGCAGTGCTTGGGACGCCGTAAACACCTACGAGCAGTACTTC
NA TRBJ1-1 TRBV6-5 NA CASSYVGPNTEAFF TGTGCCAGCAGTTACGTAGGGCCGAACACTGAAGCTTTCTTT
TRBD1 TRBJ2-2 TRBV10-3 few CAITTRTGNTGELFF TGTGCCATCACCACTCGGACAGGGAACACCGGGGAGCTGTTTTTT
TRBD1 TRBJ2-7 TRBV7-2 NA CASSLWTGEGEQYF TGTGCCAGCAGCTTGTGGACAGGGGAGGGCGAGCAGTACTTC
NA TRBJ2-1 TRBV7-9 NA CASSLADSNNEQFF TGTGCCAGCAGCTTAGCCGACAGTAACAATGAGCAGTTCTTC
NA TRBJ1-6 TRBV10-3 NA CAISEGGHSPLHF TGTGCCATCAGTGAGGGGGGACACTCACCCCTCCACTTT
NA TRBJ1-1 TRBV6-6 NA CASESLNTEAFF TGTGCCAGCGAGTCTTTGAACACTGAAGCTTTCTTT
TRBD1 TRBJ2-5 TRBV6-2/TRBV6-3 few CASSPLGQARKTQYF TGTGCCAGCAGTCCCTTGGGACAGGCGAGGAAGACCCAGTACTTC
NA TRBJ2-2 TRBV4-3 few CASSQATMRTGELFF TGCGCCAGCAGCCAAGCTACGATGCGCACCGGGGAGCTGTTTTTT
TRBD2 TRBJ2-3 TRBV29-1 NA CSVDGRASDTQYF TGCAGCGTCGACGGGAGGGCATCAGATACGCAGTATTTT
TRBD1 TRBJ1-6 TRBV28 few CASRKDTGASPLHF TGTGCCAGCAGGAAGGATACAGGGGCTTCACCCCTCCACTTT
NA TRBJ2-7 TRBV7-9 few CASSSGLREQYF TGTGCCAGCAGCTCGGGTCTTCGGGAGCAGTACTTC
TRBD1 TRBJ2-7 TRBV5-1 NA CASSLADGTVPIVQYF TGCGCCAGCAGCTTGGCCGATGGGACAGTTCCAATCGTGCAGTACTTC
NA TRBJ2-1 TRBV12-3/TRBV12-4 NA CASSLPRGYEQFF TGTGCCAGCAGCCTCCCTCGGGGCTATGAGCAGTTCTTC
TRBD1 TRBJ1-1 TRBV20-1 few CSAWTGGTEAFF TGCAGTGCTTGGACAGGGGGGACTGAAGCTTTCTTT
NA TRBJ1-3 TRBV10-3 NA CAINGELSGNTIYF TGTGCCATCAACGGGGAACTTTCTGGAAACACCATATATTTT
TRBD2 TRBJ2-3 TRBV5-1 few CASSIPGTTNTDTQYF TGCGCCAGCAGCATTCCCGGGACTACCAACACAGATACGCAGTATTTT
NA TRBJ2-7 TRBV6-6 few CASSSNGLGYEQYF TGTGCCAGCAGTTCGAACGGACTCGGCTACGAGCAGTACTTC
TRBD1 TRBJ1-6 TRBV30 few CAWRGSLDRVGSPLHF TGTGCCTGGAGGGGGTCGTTGGACAGGGTTGGTTCACCCCTCCACTTT
NA TRBJ1-5 TRBV29-1 few CSVGGMDQPQHF TGCAGCGTTGGGGGAATGGATCAGCCCCAGCATTTT
NA TRBJ2-1 TRBV29-1 NA CSAETPGNEQFF TGCAGCGCCGAGACTCCGGGCAATGAGCAGTTCTTC
TRBD1 TRBJ2-2 TRBV5-4 NA CASSPGTVTGELFF TGTGCCAGCAGCCCCGGGACAGTAACCGGGGAGCTGTTTTTT